The clone carrying this T cell receptor (beta chain) was found a few times. Its antigen is as yet unknown. The CDR3 has 16 residues. Germline CDR1 is LNHDA and CDR2 is SQIVND (reference sequence). Trimming removed 9 bases from V and 6 bases from J; junction bases left unmatched: 17. These data belong to a study of shared clonotypes between healthy human individuals. Study-level points and caveats: A small donor pool kept down the genetic and exposure-history diversity that was represented.

For each subset, genomic DNA was distributed in equal portions over several immunoSEQ plates. Only in-frame clones appear in the TCRdb table, and some are missing; sequencing was by immunoSEQ multiplex PCR. The table lists about 980,000 clones, 60% to 85% of them singletons. This clonotype was sampled from a young man in good health. Sequencing was carried out using memory CD4+ T cells sorted from blood. Subset specified: CD45RA-negative fraction. The chain uses TRBV19 and TRBJ1-5; TRBD1 matches at 7 bases. The CDR3 nucleotides read TGTGCCAGCGGGGACAGCTCCTTTTACGAGATTCAGCCCCAGCATTTT. Translated, it gives CASGDSSFYEIQPQHF.